The next 2 T cell receptor beta chains were all read from a single sample in a study of T-cell memory formation after mild COVID-19. TCRdb reanalysed the 5' RACE reads using MiXCR and keeps one entry per CDR3 protein. This table has roughly 130,000 distinct CDR3 sequences, roughly 15% appearing once. Sequenced input: PBMCs or a T cell subset sorted from them (not recorded which). The source of these receptors is an adult woman who had mild COVID-19 (a few samples of this study predate the infection). Cell type and time point are not known.

This clonotype has just one count. This sequence joins TRBV15 and TRBJ2-7, with 8 nucleotides matching TRBD1. Trimming removed 1 base from V and 6 bases from J; junction bases left unmatched: 5. Germline V gene sequence: CDR1 LNHNV, CDR2 YYDKDF (reference sequence). This CDR3 has 14 residues. The DNA for the CDR3 is TGTGCCACCAGCAGAGTTCAGGGGGCTACCGAGCAGTACTTC. This sequence encodes CATSRVQGATEQYF. Complete variable domain (other parts from reference TRBV15 and TRBJ2-7): DAMVIQNPRYQVTQFGKPVTLSCSQTLNHNVMYWYQQKSSQAPKLLFHYYDKDFNNEADTPDNFQSRRPNTSFCFLDIRSPGLGDTAMYLCATSRVQGATEQYFGPGTRLTVT.

The chain uses TRBV20-1 and TRBJ2-3; D might be TRBD1 (6 bases). The CDR3 contains 15 residues. V was shortened by 7 bases and J by 0 bases, with 17 bases between the two germline ends. Germline assignment: CDR1 DFQATT and CDR2 SNEGSKA (reference sequence). In DNA form, the CDR3 reads TGCAGTGTTGAGGAGCAGGGGCCTAGCACAGATACGCAGTATTTT. This translates into CSVEEQGPSTDTQYF.